This T cell receptor beta chain appears in the sequencing data of a study of human T cells and chemical hapten exposure. Study in general: Donors were sensitized with 2% DPC on the upper inner arm.

Study findings and constraints: No shift was seen in TCRs above 1 in 1000 frequency with DPC sensitization.

The CDR3 loop spans 14 amino acids. Trimming cost V 7 bases and J 0 bases, with 11 bases left between them. Germline values: CDR1 SGHRS, CDR2 YFSETQ. This clonotype was seen only a few times. Its target is unknown. MiXCR, run by TCRdb on the RACE reads, gives a single entry per CDR3 protein. The sample holds 300,000 to 450,000 distinct CDR3 sequences, approximately 5% seen once. Indicated time point: patch test 1, 2 weeks after DPC sensitization. Noted treatment: therapeutic diphenylcyclopropenone sensitization with weekly scalp DPC. This sequence joins TRBV5-1 and TRBJ1-3; D is undetermined. This TCR derives from a woman aged 45 to 65 with alopecia areata. Some clones in this sample may be carry-over from other donors' samples. Sequencing used whole blood, obtained in connection with sensitization to the hapten diphenylcyclopropenone (DPC). The CDR3 DNA follows: TGCGCCAGCTCCCCTGCACTCTCTGGAAACACCATATATTTT. Its translation is CASSPALSGNTIYF.